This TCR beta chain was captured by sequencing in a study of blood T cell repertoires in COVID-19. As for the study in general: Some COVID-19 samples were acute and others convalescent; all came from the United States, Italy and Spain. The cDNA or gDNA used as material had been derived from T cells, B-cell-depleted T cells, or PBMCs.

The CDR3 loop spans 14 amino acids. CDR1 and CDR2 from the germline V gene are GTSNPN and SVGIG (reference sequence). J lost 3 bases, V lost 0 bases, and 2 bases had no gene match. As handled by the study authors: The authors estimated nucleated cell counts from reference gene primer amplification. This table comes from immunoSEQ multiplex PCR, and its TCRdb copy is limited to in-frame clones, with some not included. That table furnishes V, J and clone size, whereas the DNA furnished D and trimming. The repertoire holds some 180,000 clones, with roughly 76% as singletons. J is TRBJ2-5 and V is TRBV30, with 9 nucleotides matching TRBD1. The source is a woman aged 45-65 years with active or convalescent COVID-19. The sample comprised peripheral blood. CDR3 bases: TGTGCCTGGAGTGTACGACAGGGGGAAGAGACCCAGTACTTC. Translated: CAWSVRQGEETQYF.